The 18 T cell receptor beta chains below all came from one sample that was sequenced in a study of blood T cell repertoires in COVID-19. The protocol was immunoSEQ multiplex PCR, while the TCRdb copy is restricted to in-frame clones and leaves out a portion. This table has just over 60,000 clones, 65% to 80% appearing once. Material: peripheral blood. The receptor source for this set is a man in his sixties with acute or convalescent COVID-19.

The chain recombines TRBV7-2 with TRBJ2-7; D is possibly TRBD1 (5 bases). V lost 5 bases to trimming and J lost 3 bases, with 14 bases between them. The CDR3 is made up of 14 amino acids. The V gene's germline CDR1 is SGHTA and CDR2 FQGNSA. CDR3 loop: CASSGQTAGYEQYF. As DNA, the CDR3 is TGTGCCAGCAGCGGTCAGACAGCCGGCTACGAGCAGTACTTC.

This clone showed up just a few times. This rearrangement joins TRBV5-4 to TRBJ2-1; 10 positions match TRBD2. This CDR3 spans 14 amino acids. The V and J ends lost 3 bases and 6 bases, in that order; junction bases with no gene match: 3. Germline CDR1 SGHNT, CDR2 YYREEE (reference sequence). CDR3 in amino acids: CASSSAGGGNEQFF. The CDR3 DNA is TGTGCCAGCAGCTCAGCGGGGGGGGGCAATGAGCAGTTCTTC.

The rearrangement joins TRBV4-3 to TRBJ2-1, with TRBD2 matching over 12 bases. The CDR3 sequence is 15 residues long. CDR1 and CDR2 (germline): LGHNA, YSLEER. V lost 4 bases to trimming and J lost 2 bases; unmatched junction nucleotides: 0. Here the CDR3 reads CASSRLAGAYNEQFF. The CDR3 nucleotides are TGCGCCAGCAGCCGACTAGCGGGAGCCTACAATGAGCAGTTCTTC.

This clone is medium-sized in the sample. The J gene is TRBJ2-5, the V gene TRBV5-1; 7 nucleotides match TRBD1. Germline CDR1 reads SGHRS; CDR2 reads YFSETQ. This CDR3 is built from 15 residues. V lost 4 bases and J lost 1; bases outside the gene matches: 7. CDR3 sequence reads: CASSRTGVLQETQYF. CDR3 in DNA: TGCGCCAGCAGCCGGACAGGAGTTCTCCAAGAGACCCAGTACTTC.

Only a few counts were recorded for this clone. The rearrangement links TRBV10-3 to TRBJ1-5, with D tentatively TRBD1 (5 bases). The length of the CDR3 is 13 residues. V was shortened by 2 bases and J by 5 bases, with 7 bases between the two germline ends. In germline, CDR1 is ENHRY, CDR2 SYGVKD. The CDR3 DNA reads TGTGCCATCAGTGAGAGCAGGGATCAGCCCCAGCATTTT. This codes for CAISESRDQPQHF.

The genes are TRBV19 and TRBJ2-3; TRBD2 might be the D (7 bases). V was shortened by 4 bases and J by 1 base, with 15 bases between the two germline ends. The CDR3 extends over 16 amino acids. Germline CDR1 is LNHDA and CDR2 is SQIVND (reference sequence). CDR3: CASSKQGGSGTDTQYF. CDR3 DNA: TGTGCCAGTAGTAAACAGGGCGGGAGTGGCACAGATACGCAGTATTTT.

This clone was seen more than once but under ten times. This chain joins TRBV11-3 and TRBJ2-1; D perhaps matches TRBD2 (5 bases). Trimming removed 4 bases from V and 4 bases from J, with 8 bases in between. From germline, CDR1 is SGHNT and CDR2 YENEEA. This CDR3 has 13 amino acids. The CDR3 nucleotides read TGTGCCAGCAGCTCTCGGGGTTACAATGAGCAGTTCTTC. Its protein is CASSSRGYNEQFF.

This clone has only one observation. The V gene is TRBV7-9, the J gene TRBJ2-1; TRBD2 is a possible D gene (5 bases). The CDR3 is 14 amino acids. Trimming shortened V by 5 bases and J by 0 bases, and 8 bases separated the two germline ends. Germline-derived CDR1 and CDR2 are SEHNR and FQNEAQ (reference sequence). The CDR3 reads CASSPGNSYNEQFF. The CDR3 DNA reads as TGTGCCAGCAGCCCGGGGAACTCCTACAATGAGCAGTTCTTC.

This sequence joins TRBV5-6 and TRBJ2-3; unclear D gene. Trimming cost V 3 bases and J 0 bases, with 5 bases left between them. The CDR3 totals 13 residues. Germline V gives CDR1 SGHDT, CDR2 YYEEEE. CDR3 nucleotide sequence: TGTGCCAGCAGCTACGGGAGCACAGATACGCAGTATTTT. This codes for CASSYGSTDTQYF.

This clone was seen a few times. DNA of the CDR3: TGTGCCAGCAGCCTCCGTCGGGGGGACACCGGGGAGCTGTTTTTT. This gives the protein CASSLRRGDTGELFF. The V gene is TRBV11-3, the J gene TRBJ2-2; 7 bases fit TRBD2. This CDR3 has 15 residues. Unmatched junction bases numbered 6, after V lost 5 bases and J lost 3 bases. Germline loops: CDR1 SGHNT, CDR2 YENEEA.

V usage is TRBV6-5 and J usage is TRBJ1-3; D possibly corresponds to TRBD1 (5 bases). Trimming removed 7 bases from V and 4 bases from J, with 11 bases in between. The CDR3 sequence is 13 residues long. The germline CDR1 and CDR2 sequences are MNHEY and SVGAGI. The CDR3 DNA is TGTGCCAGCACCCCGACAGAGGGAAACACCATATATTTT. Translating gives CASTPTEGNTIYF.

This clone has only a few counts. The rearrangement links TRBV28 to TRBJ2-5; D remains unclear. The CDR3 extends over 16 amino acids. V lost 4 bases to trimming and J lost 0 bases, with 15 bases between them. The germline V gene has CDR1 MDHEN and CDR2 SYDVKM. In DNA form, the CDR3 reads TGTGCCAGCAGTTCCCCGGGTTCTGTGTACCAAGAGACCCAGTACTTC. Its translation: CASSSPGSVYQETQYF.

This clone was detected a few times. The CDR3 DNA is TGCAGTGCTAGATCCGTCCAGACCCAGTACTTC. This codes for CSARSVQTQYF. The V and J genes are TRBV20-1 and TRBJ2-5; D gene ambiguous. The CDR3 extends over 11 amino acids. The V end was cut by 2 bases, the J end by 6 bases, with 7 bases between. Germline V CDR1 and CDR2: DFQATT, SNEGSKA (reference sequence).

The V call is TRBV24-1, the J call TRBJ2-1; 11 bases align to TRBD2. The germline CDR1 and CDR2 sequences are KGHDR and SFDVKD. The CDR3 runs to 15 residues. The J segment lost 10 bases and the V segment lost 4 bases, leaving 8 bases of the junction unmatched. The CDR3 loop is CATSDPTTSGTEQFF. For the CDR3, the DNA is TGTGCCACCAGTGACCCGACGACTAGCGGGACGGAGCAGTTCTTC.

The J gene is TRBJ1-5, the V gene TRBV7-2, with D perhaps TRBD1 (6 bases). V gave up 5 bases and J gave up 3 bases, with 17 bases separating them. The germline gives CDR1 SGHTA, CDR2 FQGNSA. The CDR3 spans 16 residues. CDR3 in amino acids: CASSPGQPGSNQPQHF. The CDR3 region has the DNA TGTGCCAGCAGCCCAGGACAGCCGGGTTCCAATCAGCCCCAGCATTTT.

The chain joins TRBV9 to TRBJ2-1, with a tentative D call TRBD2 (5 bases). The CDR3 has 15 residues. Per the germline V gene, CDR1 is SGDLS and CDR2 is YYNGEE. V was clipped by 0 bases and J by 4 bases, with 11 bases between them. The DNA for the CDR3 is TGTGCCAGCAGCGTAGAGGGTGGGAGTTACAATGAGCAGTTCTTC. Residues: CASSVEGGSYNEQFF.

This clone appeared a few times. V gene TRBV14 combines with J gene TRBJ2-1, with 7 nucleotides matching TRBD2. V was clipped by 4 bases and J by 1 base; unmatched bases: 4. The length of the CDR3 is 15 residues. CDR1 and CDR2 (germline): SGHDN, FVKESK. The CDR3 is CASSPRLASYNEQFF. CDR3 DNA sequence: TGTGCCAGCAGCCCGAGACTAGCTTCCTACAATGAGCAGTTCTTC.

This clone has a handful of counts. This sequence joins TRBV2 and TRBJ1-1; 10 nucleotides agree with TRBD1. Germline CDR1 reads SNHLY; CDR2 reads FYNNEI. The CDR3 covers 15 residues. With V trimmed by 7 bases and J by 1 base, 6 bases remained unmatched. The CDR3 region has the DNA TGTGCCAGCATGACAGGGGGCGCTGGGAACACTGAAGCTTTCTTT. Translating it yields CASMTGGAGNTEAFF.